This T cell receptor (beta chain) was obtained from a study of shared clonotypes between healthy human individuals. With 2 bases removed from V and 2 bases from J, the gap between germline ends came to 10 bases. The germline gives CDR1 SGHDT, CDR2 YYEEEE. The CDR3 spans 14 residues. Deep level was the assay's run setting. It was roughly 210 ng DNA, 25,000 to 35,000 T cell genomes, that sorted-subset replicate PCRs used. The repertoire was sequenced with immunoSEQ multiplex PCR; TCRdb's copy has only in-frame clones and lacks some. The sample contains some 1 million clones, under 80% of which appear only once. A note on this clone: The same CDR3 can be traced to other DNA sequences in this sample.

Source material: memory CD4+ T cells sorted from blood. The subset denotes: CD45RA-negative fraction. This sequence was found in a man in his late teens or twenties in good health. This sequence joins TRBV5-6 and TRBJ2-5, with D perhaps matching TRBD1 (6 bases). CDR3 nucleotide sequence: TGTGCCAGCAGCTTCAGGCAGGGGCAAGAGACCCAGTACTTC. It encodes CASSFRQGQETQYF. Full variable domain (rest looked up from reference TRBV5-6 and TRBJ2-5): DAGVTQSPTHLIKTRGQQVTLRCSPKSGHDTVSWYQQALGQGPQFIFQYYEEEERQRGNFPDRFSGHQFPNYSSELNVNALLLGDSALYLCASSFRQGQETQYFGPGTRLLVL.